This T cell receptor beta chain was profiled in a study of PD-1 blockade in mismatch repair-deficient tumors. Study information: All were previously treated, progressing patients with eleven to twelve mismatch repair-deficient cancer types. Study findings and constraints: After pembrolizumab, tumor-resident clones rose rapidly, then generally contracted before radiologic responses.

All patients were mismatch repair deficient, assessed by either PCR or immunohistochemistry. Three pembrolizumab responders had their TCRs sequenced. Repertoires were generated with immunoSEQ multiplex PCR, while TCRdb's copy carries only in-frame clones and drops some. The data hold just under 65,000 clones, with 88% observed a single time. As to this clone: Its target is not known.

This receptor was obtained from an adult with mismatch repair-deficient cancer. The sample was peripheral blood, taken 52 weeks after starting pembrolizumab.

CDR3 residues: CASDDRGTYGYTF. Here the CDR3 DNA reads TGTGCCAGCGACGACAGGGGCACCTATGGCTACACCTTC. This chain uses TRBV7-9 with TRBJ1-2; 8 bases fit TRBD1. Per germline, CDR1 SEHNR and CDR2 FQNEAQ (reference sequence). With V trimmed by 8 bases and J by 4 bases, 6 bases remained unmatched. The CDR3 runs to 13 residues.